A selection of T cell receptor beta chains follows, all from one sample in a study of T cells in Graves' hyperthyroidism and ophthalmopathy. MiXCR, applied by TCRdb to the multiplex PCR reads, yields one record per CDR3 protein. The sample comprises under 350,000 distinct CDR3 sequences, about a sixth of which are singletons, and around 57% rests with the top ten. Specimen: blood. All receptors derive from a woman aged 60 to 75 with Graves' ophthalmopathy. Both conserved end residues are part of each CDR3. Each record gives: D gene, V gene, J gene, clone size, CDR3 DNA, CDR3 protein. A D gene is named only where the DNA matches it firmly. Size values are once, few and many counts, or a class for expanded clones, and some rows have none.

D: .
V: TRBV10-3
J: TRBJ2-7
size: few
DNA: TGTGCCATCGGTAGTCTCTACGAGCAGTACTTC
CDR3: CAIGSLYEQYF

D: .
V: TRBV11-3
J: TRBJ2-1
size: many
DNA: TGTGCCAGCAGCAGCGGACAGTCCCTGGAGCAGTTCTTC
CDR3: CASSSGQSLEQFF

D: .
V: TRBV4-2
J: TRBJ1-2
size: many
DNA: TGTGCCAGCAGCCAAGATGAGTTGGACCAGGTCTATGGCTACACCTTC
CDR3: CASSQDELDQVYGYTF

D: TRBD1
V: TRBV11-1
J: TRBJ1-2
size: many
DNA: TGTGCCAGCAGCTTATTCTTCGCGGGACAGAGCTATGGCTACACCTTC
CDR3: CASSLFFAGQSYGYTF

D: TRBD1
V: TRBV28
J: TRBJ1-1
size: few
DNA: TGTGCCAGCACCATGGACAGGCAGAACACTGAAGCTTTCTTT
CDR3: CASTMDRQNTEAFF

D: .
V: TRBV19
J: TRBJ2-3
size: .
DNA: TGTGCCAGTAGTACGAACAGGGTTAGCACAGATACGCAGTATTTT
CDR3: CASSTNRVSTDTQYF

D: TRBD1
V: TRBV6-2/TRBV6-3
J: TRBJ1-1
size: .
DNA: TGTGCCAGCAGCCGACTGACAGGGGGCGTGTGGCCTGGCGCTTTCTTT
CDR3: CASSRLTGGVWPGAFF

D: .
V: TRBV11-2
J: TRBJ1-2
size: many
DNA: TGTGCCAGCAGCTTAGATCCCCGAGAGGGAGGTTACTACACCTTC
CDR3: CASSLDPREGGYYTF

D: .
V: TRBV12-3/TRBV12-4
J: TRBJ1-1
size: many
DNA: TGTGCCAGCAGTTTTGAAGGGAACACTGAAGCTTTCTTT
CDR3: CASSFEGNTEAFF

D: TRBD2
V: TRBV7-3
J: TRBJ2-1
size: many
DNA: TGTGCCAGCAGCATAAGCGGGAGGCTCTACAATGAGCAGTTCTTC
CDR3: CASSISGRLYNEQFF

D: TRBD1
V: TRBV4-1
J: TRBJ1-6
size: .
DNA: TGCGCCAGCAGCCAAGATCCCGGACAGGGGGGTTCACCCCTCCACTTT
CDR3: CASSQDPGQGGSPLHF

D: TRBD1
V: TRBV5-1
J: TRBJ2-3
size: many
DNA: TGCGCCAGCAGCCGAAGGACAGGGCCCACAGATACGCAGTATTTT
CDR3: CASSRRTGPTDTQYF

D: TRBD2
V: TRBV6-2/TRBV6-3
J: TRBJ2-1
size: few
DNA: TGTGCCAGCAGTTACGGCGGGAGCTCCTACAATGAGCAGTTCTTC
CDR3: CASSYGGSSYNEQFF

D: TRBD1
V: TRBV20-1
J: TRBJ2-7
size: many
DNA: TGCAGTGCTAGAGGCCTCTTGGGACAGGGTACCTACGAGCAGTACTTC
CDR3: CSARGLLGQGTYEQYF

D: .
V: TRBV5-5
J: TRBJ1-1
size: many
DNA: TGTGCCAGCAGCTACATAGTTGACACTGAAGCTTTCTTT
CDR3: CASSYIVDTEAFF

D: .
V: TRBV11-2
J: TRBJ2-1
size: .
DNA: TGTGCCAGCAGCTTAGAGAGGGGGAGCAATGAGCAGTTCTTC
CDR3: CASSLERGSNEQFF

D: .
V: TRBV10-3
J: TRBJ1-1
size: few
DNA: TGTGCCATCAGTGAGTCGACCCTTAGCACTGAAGCTTTCTTT
CDR3: CAISESTLSTEAFF

D: .
V: TRBV20-1
J: TRBJ1-1
size: many
DNA: TGCAGTGCTAGAGGCAGGGCAGTGGGTACTGAAGCTTTCTTT
CDR3: CSARGRAVGTEAFF

D: TRBD2
V: TRBV5-1
J: TRBJ2-3
size: many
DNA: TGCGCCAGCAGACTAGCGGGAGGGGACACAGATACGCAGTATTTT
CDR3: CASRLAGGDTDTQYF

D: .
V: TRBV5-5
J: TRBJ1-3
size: many
DNA: TGTGCCAGCAGCTTGTGGCAGACACACTCTGGAAACACCATATATTTT
CDR3: CASSLWQTHSGNTIYF

D: .
V: TRBV28
J: TRBJ1-6
size: few
DNA: TGTGCCAGCAGTTTAGAAGCAGGCCCTAATTCACCCCTCCACTTT
CDR3: CASSLEAGPNSPLHF

D: .
V: TRBV20-1
J: TRBJ2-7
size: many
DNA: TGCAGTCCCCGAGGGGGGGGTTACGAGCAGTACTTC
CDR3: CSPRGGGYEQYF

D: TRBD1
V: TRBV28
J: TRBJ1-4
size: many
DNA: TGTGCCAGCAGTTTATACAGGGGAGCTAATGAAAAACTGTTTTTT
CDR3: CASSLYRGANEKLFF

D: TRBD1
V: TRBV7-8
J: TRBJ2-1
size: few
DNA: TGTGCCAGCAGCCCTTACTTCGGACAGGATGAGCAGTTCTTC
CDR3: CASSPYFGQDEQFF

D: .
V: TRBV19
J: TRBJ1-1
size: many
DNA: TGTGCCAGTTGTGCAGGGAGTAGAGGGACTGAAGCTTTCTTT
CDR3: CASCAGSRGTEAFF

D: .
V: TRBV6-1
J: TRBJ1-2
size: few
DNA: TGTGCCAGCAGTACGGTCGGTAACTATGGCTACACCTTC
CDR3: CASSTVGNYGYTF